The 13 T cell receptor beta chains presented below share a single source sample, sequenced in a study of T cell repertoires in cytomegalovirus infection. TCRdb analysed the reads with MiXCR anew, one entry per CDR3 protein. This sample yields under 350,000 distinct CDR3 sequences, of which over 7.5% are seen a single time; about 4.5% belongs to the top ten. Sample: PBMCs. The receptors here all came from a human donor in good health (CMV status not recorded). Some clones in this sample may be carry-over from other donors' samples.

This clonotype appeared a few times. This chain links TRBV4-3 with TRBJ2-3; D might be TRBD1 (5 bases). V was pared by 0 bases and J by 3 bases, with 10 bases between. The CDR3 consists of 15 residues. From germline, CDR1 is LGHNA and CDR2 YSLEER. This CDR3 reads CASSQDGAKTDTQYF. DNA for the CDR3: TGCGCCAGCAGCCAAGATGGGGCAAAGACAGATACGCAGTATTTT.

The table lists this clonotype with a few counts. The chain carries TRBV27 and TRBJ1-2; D is unresolved. Germline CDR1 MNHEY, CDR2 SMNVEV (reference sequence). CDR3 length equals 13 residues. The V and J ends lost 5 bases and 8 bases respectively, with 15 bases between them. CDR3 amino acids: CASSDGRDQGYTF. CDR3 DNA: TGTGCCAGCAGTGACGGACGGGATCAGGGCTACACCTTC.

This clonotype appeared a few times. In DNA, the CDR3 is TGTGCCAGCAAATTACAGGGAGGCTATGGCTACACCTTC. It encodes CASKLQGGYGYTF. The rearrangement joins TRBV28 to TRBJ1-2, with a tentative D call TRBD1 (6 bases). CDR1 and CDR2 from the germline V gene are MDHEN and SYDVKM. Trimming shortened V by 7 bases and J by 4 bases, and 13 bases separated the two germline ends. The CDR3 contains 13 residues.

This clonotype has a handful of counts. The chain combines TRBV6-1 with TRBJ2-3; unclear D gene. This CDR3 contains 13 residues. Germline CDR1 and CDR2: MNHNS and SASEGT. V dropped 7 bases and J dropped 2 bases, with 10 bases sitting between them. CDR3 sequence reads: CASISVFTDTQYF. In DNA form, the CDR3 reads TGTGCCAGCATTTCGGTCTTCACAGATACGCAGTATTTT.

This clonotype was recorded at least ten times. The chain uses TRBV7-3 and TRBJ2-6; 12 bases line up with TRBD2. This CDR3 comprises 18 residues. V shed 5 bases and J 2 bases; nucleotides not matched to a gene: 7. Germline V lookup: CDR1 SGHTA, CDR2 FQGTGA. The CDR3, as DNA: TGTGCCAGCAGCCTTTCTAGCGGGAGGGCTACTGGGGCCAACGTCCTGACTTTC. It specifies CASSLSSGRATGANVLTF.

The chain is built from TRBV20-1 and TRBJ2-7; D perhaps matches TRBD1 (5 bases). Germline CDR1 DFQATT, CDR2 SNEGSKA (reference sequence). The CDR3 is 13 residues long. V shed 0 bases and J shed 3 bases, with 9 bases lying between them. The CDR3 DNA follows: TGCAGTGCTAGAGATCAGGGCATCTACGAGCAGTACTTC. Amino acid sequence: CSARDQGIYEQYF.

In nucleotides, the CDR3 is TGTGCCACCACCGTCTATAGGGGCACTGAAGCTTTCTTT. Protein: CATTVYRGTEAFF. The chain combines TRBV15 with TRBJ1-1; the D gene is possibly TRBD1 (5 bases). The CDR3 loop spans 13 amino acids. Germline lookup yields CDR1 LNHNV and CDR2 YYDKDF (reference sequence). V was shortened by 7 bases and J by 4 bases, with 13 bases between the two germline ends.

There are a few counts of this clonotype. V gene TRBV20-1 combines with J gene TRBJ2-1; 7 nucleotides agree with TRBD2. J was trimmed by 3 bases and V by 3 bases; bases with no gene match: 5. Germline V gene sequence: CDR1 DFQATT, CDR2 SNEGSKA (reference sequence). There are 14 residues in the CDR3. The CDR3 sequence is CSARELAFYNEQFF. For the CDR3, the DNA is TGCAGTGCTAGGGAACTAGCGTTCTACAATGAGCAGTTCTTC.

In its sample, this clonotype was seen many times. Here the CDR3 DNA reads TGTGCCAGCAGCTTATCCCCAGCAGGAAGCAATTCACCCCTCCACTTT. Translated: CASSLSPAGSNSPLHF. The V gene is TRBV7-6, the J gene TRBJ1-6; D gene unclear. The V end lost 2 bases, the J end lost 7 bases, and 15 bases lay between the germline ends. The CDR3 runs 16 residues. CDR1 is SGHVS, CDR2 FNYEAQ, per germline.

As for this clonotype: In this CDR3 the conserved last residue, phenylalanine or tryptophan, is missing, so a read error is likely. The chain joins TRBV7-2 to TRBJ2-5; TRBD2 aligns across 8 bases. J lost 5 bases, V lost 5 bases, and 13 bases had no gene match. This CDR3 spans 16 amino acids. Germline CDR1 and CDR2: SGHTA and FQGNSA. The CDR3 loop reads CASSPPVAGWRETQYS. The CDR3 bases are TGTGCCAGCAGCCCCCCGGTAGCGGGGTGGCGGGAGACCCAGTACTCC.

In this sample, this clonotype turned up many times. The V gene is TRBV7-2, the J gene TRBJ1-6; TRBD1 agrees at 8 bases. V lost 5 bases to trimming and J lost 3 bases; unmatched junction nucleotides: 6. This CDR3 region has 16 residues. The V gene's germline CDR1 is SGHTA and CDR2 FQGNSA. The CDR3, as DNA: TGTGCCAGCAGCCCCGGGACAGGAAACTATAATTCACCCCTCCACTTT. Its translation is CASSPGTGNYNSPLHF.

This rearrangement joins TRBV7-9 to TRBJ1-5, with unresolved D. This CDR3 is built from 14 residues. Trimming pared 4 bases from V and 0 bases from J, leaving 7 bases between. The germline gives CDR1 SEHNR, CDR2 FQNEAQ (reference sequence). The CDR3 DNA follows: TGTGCCAGCAGCTCCGGATTTAGCAATCAGCCCCAGCATTTT. It translates to CASSSGFSNQPQHF.

The gene calls are TRBV6-1 and TRBJ2-4; the match to TRBD2 covers 10 bases. J lost 8 bases, V lost 1 base, and 5 bases had no gene match. This CDR3 spans 15 amino acids. From germline, CDR1 is MNHNS and CDR2 SASEGT. The CDR3 loop reads CASSEVKREGDIQYF. In DNA, the CDR3 is TGTGCCAGCAGTGAAGTAAAGCGGGAGGGGGACATTCAGTACTTC.